This T cell receptor beta chain appears in the sequencing data of a study of cytomegalovirus exposure and HLA in healthy donors. With regard to this clone: Its target is unknown.

Findings and caveats of the study: There were approximately 150 TCR beta chains listed as cytomegalovirus-associated.

Researchers ran the PCR with 60 Vbeta and 13 Jbeta primers. Assay: immunoSEQ multiplex PCR; the TCRdb copy retains only in-frame clones and omits some. Of 80,000 to 100,000 clones in the sample, roughly 80% were seen once. Germline CDR1 and CDR2: KGHSH and LQKENI. CDR3 length: 11 residues. Trimming took 3 bases from V and 6 from J, leaving 4 bases between them. This TCR derives from a man aged 50-59 years in good health and CMV-seropositive. The chain combines TRBV18 with TRBJ2-3; D is unresolved. The sequencing sample was made of PBMCs. The CDR3 DNA follows: TGTGCCAGCTCACCTGCGGATACGCAGTATTTT. The encoded protein is CASSPADTQYF. The whole variable domain, remainder taken from reference TRBV18 and TRBJ2-3, is NAGVMQNPRHLVRRRGQEARLRCSPMKGHSHVYWYRQLPEEGLKFMVYLQKENIIDESGMPKERFSAEFPKEGPSILRIQQVVRGDSAAYFCASSPADTQYFGPGTRLTVL.